This TCR beta chain was captured by sequencing in a study of blood T cell repertoires in COVID-19. The wider study: Samples representing acute and convalescent COVID-19 were sourced from the United States, Italy and Spain. Sources were T cells, B-cell-depleted T cells, or PBMCs; the material itself was cDNA or gDNA.

Germline-derived CDR1 and CDR2 are MNHEY and SVGAGI. The germline V and J ends were trimmed by 3 bases and 5 bases, with 2 bases remaining between them. The CDR3 runs 11 residues. Original processing notes: Amplification of reference gene primers was used by the study to estimate nucleated cell counts. The assay was immunoSEQ multiplex PCR, and TCRdb's table has in-frame clones only and misses some. V, J and clone size are taken as reported in that table, and D and trimming were inferred from the DNA itself. Seen here are more than 200,000 clones, about 90% observed once, and the top ten hold about 1.3%.

The TCR comes from a man of 80 years or more with acute or convalescent COVID-19. The chain has TRBV6-5 and TRBJ2-1, with D hard to call. The material sequenced was peripheral blood. The CDR3 is CASSYNNEQFF. In DNA, the CDR3 is TGTGCCAGCAGTTATAACAATGAGCAGTTCTTC.